This T cell receptor (beta chain) came from a study of CD8 T cells in ankylosing spondylitis. Points from the study as a whole: The authors reported significant enrichment of disease-linked clones in matched ankylosing spondylitis synovial fluid.

On this clonotype itself: The antigen is not known.

Researchers built TCR beta libraries using quantitative 5'-RACE with molecular barcodes. Via MiXCR, TCRdb re-called the 5' RACE reads, giving one row per CDR3 protein. This table has about 130,000 distinct CDR3 sequences, over 7% appearing once. This CDR3 is 14 amino acids long. Germline V gene sequence: CDR1 SQVTM, CDR2 ANQGSEA. V trimming: 5 bases; J trimming: 4 bases; junction bases outside the gene matches: 7. The gene calls are TRBV29-1 and TRBJ2-3, with 9 nucleotides matching TRBD1. Sample: blood, either unsorted or a sorted T cell fraction (not recorded which). The source of this sequence is a male donor with ankylosing spondylitis or in good health (not recorded which). CDR3 DNA: TGCAGCGTTATGAGGGACAGGGCGGCAGATACGCAGTATTTT. Translated, it gives CSVMRDRAADTQYF.